This T cell receptor (beta chain) was identified during a study of shared clonotypes between healthy human individuals. Data came from immunoSEQ multiplex PCR; TCRdb stores just in-frame clones and leaves some out. Of millions of clones in the sample, about 95% were seen once. V lost 6 bases to trimming and J lost 2 bases, with 10 bases between them. CDR3 length: 13 amino acids. The V gene's germline CDR1 is MNHEY and CDR2 SMNVEV (reference sequence). For this clone: The sample has other DNA sequences that encode this CDR3 too.

Naive CD8 cells lacked CD45RO, underwent positive selection for CCR7 and left out terminally differentiated effector memory CD45RA+ cells. The material sequenced was naive CD8+ T cells sorted from blood. The sequence was obtained from a young man in good health. The chain joins TRBV27 to TRBJ1-1, with a possible D match to TRBD1 (6 bases). The CDR3 DNA reads as TGTGCCAGCAGAGAGACAGGTAACACTGAAGCTTTCTTT. It is translated as CASRETGNTEAFF.